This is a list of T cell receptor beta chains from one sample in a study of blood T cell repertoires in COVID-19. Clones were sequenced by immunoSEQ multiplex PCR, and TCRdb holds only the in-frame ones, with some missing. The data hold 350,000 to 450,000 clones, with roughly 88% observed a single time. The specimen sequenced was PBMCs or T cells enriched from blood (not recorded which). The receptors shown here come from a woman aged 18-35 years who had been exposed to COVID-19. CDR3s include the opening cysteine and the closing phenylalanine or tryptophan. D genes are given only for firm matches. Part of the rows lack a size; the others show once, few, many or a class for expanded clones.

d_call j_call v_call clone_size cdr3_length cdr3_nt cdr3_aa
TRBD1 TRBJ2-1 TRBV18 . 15 TGTGCCAGCTCAAGACAGGGGGGGACCTACAATGAGCAGTTCTTC CASSRQGGTYNEQFF
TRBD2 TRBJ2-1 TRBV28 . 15 TGTGCCAGCAGCGTGCCGGGACTAGGGGGTAATGAGCAGTTCTTC CASSVPGLGGNEQFF
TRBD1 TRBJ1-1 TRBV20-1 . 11 TGCAGCGACAACAGGGGTACTGAAGCTTTCTTT CSDNRGTEAFF
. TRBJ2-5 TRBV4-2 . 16 TGTGCCAGCAGCCAAGATCCCCTACTAGCTGGTGAGACCCAGTACTTC CASSQDPLLAGETQYF
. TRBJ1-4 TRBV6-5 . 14 TGTGCCAGCAGTCTCACAGGGCTCAATGAAAAACTGTTTTTT CASSLTGLNEKLFF
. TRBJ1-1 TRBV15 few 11 TGTGCCACCAGGCTCGGCACTGAAGCTTTCTTT CATRLGTEAFF
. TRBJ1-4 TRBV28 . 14 TGTGCCAGCATACCAAGGGGGGAGGGTGAAAAACTGTTTTTT CASIPRGEGEKLFF
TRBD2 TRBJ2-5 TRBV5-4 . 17 TGTGCCAGCAGCCCGGGAGGGCCAGGTCCTTACCAAGAGACCCAGTACTTC CASSPGGPGPYQETQYF
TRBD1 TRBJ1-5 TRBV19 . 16 TGTGCCAGTAGTATTAGGACAGGGGGTAGCAATCAGCCCCAGCATTTT CASSIRTGGSNQPQHF
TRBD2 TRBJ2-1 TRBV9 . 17 TGTGCCAGCTCCGATCCGGGACTAGCTACATGGGACAATGAGCAGTTCTTC CASSDPGLATWDNEQFF
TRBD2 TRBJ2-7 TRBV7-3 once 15 TGTGCCAGCAGCTTAGGACTAGCGGGGAACTACGAGCAGTACTTC CASSLGLAGNYEQYF
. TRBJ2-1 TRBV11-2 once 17 TGTGCCAGCAGCTCCCGCCTGAGGGTTTCAGGGGACAATGAGCAGTTCTTC CASSSRLRVSGDNEQFF
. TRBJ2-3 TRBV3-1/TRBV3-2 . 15 TGTGCCAGCTCCCCTATCGCCAGAGGTATAGATACGCAGTATTTT CASSPIARGIDTQYF
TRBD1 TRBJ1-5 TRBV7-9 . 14 TGTGCCAGCAGCGGGACAGGGCTCAATCAGCCCCAGCATTTT CASSGTGLNQPQHF
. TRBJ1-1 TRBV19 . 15 TGTGCCAGCCGAAACGCGGGGGCGCATGGCACTGAAGCTTTCTTT CASRNAGAHGTEAFF
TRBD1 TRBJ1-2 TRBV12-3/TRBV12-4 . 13 TGTGCCACTAAGCTCCGGGACAGGGGTGGCTACACCTTC CATKLRDRGGYTF
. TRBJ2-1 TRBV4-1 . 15 TGCGCCAGCAGCCAAGGGGAGGTAGAACGGAATGAGCAGTTCTTC CASSQGEVERNEQFF
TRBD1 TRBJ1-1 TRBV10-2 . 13 TGCGCCAGCAGTCTTGGGGGGACAGGAGAAGCTTTCTTT CASSLGGTGEAFF
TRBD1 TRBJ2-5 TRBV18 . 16 TGTGCCAGCTCACCGTCCGGGACAGGGGGCTTGGAGACCCAGTACTTC CASSPSGTGGLETQYF
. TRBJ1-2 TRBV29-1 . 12 TGCAGCGTTGAAAGTAGGTCTCAGGTCTACACCTTC CSVESRSQVYTF
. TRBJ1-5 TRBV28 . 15 TGTGCCAGCAGTTTGGAGGGGAGCTCCAATCAGCCCCAGCATTTT CASSLEGSSNQPQHF
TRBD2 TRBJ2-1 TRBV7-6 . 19 TGTGCCAGCAGCTTAGCGGGACTACCTCGGGCCAGCTCCTACAATGAGCAGTTCTTC CASSLAGLPRASSYNEQFF
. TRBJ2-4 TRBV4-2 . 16 TGTGCCAGCAGCCAAGATCTTCTAGGTTGGGGCAACATTCAGTACTTC CASSQDLLGWGNIQYF
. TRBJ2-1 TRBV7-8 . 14 TGTGCCAGCAGCCCTAAGGAGATCTACAATGAGCAGTTCTTC CASSPKEIYNEQFF
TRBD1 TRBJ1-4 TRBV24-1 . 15 TGTGCCACCTGGACCGGGACAGGAACTAATGAAAAACTGTTTTTT CATWTGTGTNEKLFF
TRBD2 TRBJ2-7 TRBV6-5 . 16 TGTGCCAGCAGTTACTCGATCATGGGGAGGGGCTACGAGCAGTACTTC CASSYSIMGRGYEQYF
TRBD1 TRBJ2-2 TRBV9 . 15 TGTGCCAGCAGCCTTAAGCAGGGGGCGACCGGGGAGCTGTTTTTT CASSLKQGATGELFF
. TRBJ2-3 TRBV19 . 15 TGTGCCAGTAGTATAAGGGGTGGGCCAACGGATACGCAGTATTTT CASSIRGGPTDTQYF
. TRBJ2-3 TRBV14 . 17 TGTGCCAGCAGCCAAGATCGGGGGGCTATCCGCACAGATACGCAGTATTTT CASSQDRGAIRTDTQYF
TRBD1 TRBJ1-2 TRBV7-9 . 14 TGTGCCAGCAGCCTCGGGACAGCGAGCTATGGCTACACCTTC CASSLGTASYGYTF
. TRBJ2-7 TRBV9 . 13 TGTGCCAGCAGCGTGGGGGGGCTGGAAGAGCAGTACTTC CASSVGGLEEQYF
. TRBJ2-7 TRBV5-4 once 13 TGTGCCAGCAGCTTGTGGAGCTCCTACGAGCAGTACTTC CASSLWSSYEQYF
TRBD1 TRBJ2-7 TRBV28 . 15 TGTGCCAGCAGAGGATCCGGGACAGGGGACTACGAGCAGTACTTC CASRGSGTGDYEQYF
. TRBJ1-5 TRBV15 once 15 TGTGCCGCCAGCAGAGCAGGTTATAGCAATCAGCCCCAGCATTTT CAASRAGYSNQPQHF
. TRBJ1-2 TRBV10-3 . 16 TGTGCCATCAGTGAATTAATATCTCCCAGGGCTGATGGCTACACCTTC CAISELISPRADGYTF
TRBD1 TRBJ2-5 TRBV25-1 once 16 TGTGCCAGCAGTGGGGGATGGATGACAGGGAAAGAGACCCAGTACTTC CASSGGWMTGKETQYF
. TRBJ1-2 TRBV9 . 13 TGTGCCAGCAGCGACTACAGGGATTTGGGCTACACCTTC CASSDYRDLGYTF
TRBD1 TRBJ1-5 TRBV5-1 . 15 TGCGCCAGCAGCTTAGGACAGGGTGGCGGTCAGCCCCAGCATTTT CASSLGQGGGQPQHF
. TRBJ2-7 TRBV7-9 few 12 TGTGCCAGCAGCTTGGGAGGGGGGAAGCAGTACTTC CASSLGGGKQYF
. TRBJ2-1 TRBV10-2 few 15 TGCGCCAGCAGTGAGCAGCGGAACTCCTACAATGAGCAGTTCTTC CASSEQRNSYNEQFF
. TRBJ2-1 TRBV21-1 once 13 TGTGCCAGCAGCAAAGCCAGCGACAATGAGCAGTTCTTC CASSKASDNEQFF
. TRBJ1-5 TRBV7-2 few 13 TGTGCCAGCAGCACGCATACAGGGCAGCCCCAGCATTTT CASSTHTGQPQHF
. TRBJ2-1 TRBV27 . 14 TGTGCCAGCAGTTTACGGGAGTCCTACAATGAGCAGTTCTTC CASSLRESYNEQFF
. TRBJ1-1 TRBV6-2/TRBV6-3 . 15 TGTGCCAGCAGTTACCCGAGGGCGCATAACACTGAAGCTTTCTTT CASSYPRAHNTEAFF
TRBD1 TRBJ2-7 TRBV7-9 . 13 TGTGCCAGCAGCGCCGGACAGGGGTCCGAGCAGTACTTC CASSAGQGSEQYF
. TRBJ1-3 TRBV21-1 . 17 TGTGCCAGCAGCACCACCTTTGGGGGCAAGGCTGGAAACACCATATATTTT CASSTTFGGKAGNTIYF
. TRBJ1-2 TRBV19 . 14 TGTGCCAGTACCATGAGGACAGAGGGCTATGGCTACACCTTC CASTMRTEGYGYTF
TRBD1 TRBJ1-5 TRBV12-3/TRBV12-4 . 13 TGTGCCAGCAGTGGAGACAGGGGGCAGCCCCAGCATTTT CASSGDRGQPQHF
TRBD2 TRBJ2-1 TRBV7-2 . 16 TGTGCCAGCAGCCCCCCGGGACTAGCGGTCAACAATGAGCAGTTCTTC CASSPPGLAVNNEQFF
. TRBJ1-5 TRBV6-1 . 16 TGTGCCAGCAGTGAAAGTCTAGGGGGAGGCAATCAGCCCCAGCATTTT CASSESLGGGNQPQHF
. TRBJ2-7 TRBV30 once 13 TGTGCCTGGAGTCTTTTGGGCTTCTACGAGCAGTACTTC CAWSLLGFYEQYF
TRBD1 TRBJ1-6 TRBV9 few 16 TGTGCCAGCAGCGGGGGGACAGGTTCCTATAATTCACCCCTCCACTTT CASSGGTGSYNSPLHF
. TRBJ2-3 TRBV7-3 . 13 TGTGCCAGCAGCCGTTACACCACAGATACGCAGTATTTT CASSRYTTDTQYF